The rows below give T cell receptor beta chains drawn from one sample of a study of T cell responses to AZD1222 COVID-19 vaccine. Here immunoSEQ multiplex PCR was the method, and the copy in TCRdb shows in-frame clones only, minus some. The table includes 95,000 to 150,000 clones, 80% to 95% detected once. The source was peripheral blood, collected on day 0 of AZD1222 vaccination. The source of these receptors is an adult in good health. The CDR3 runs from the conserved cysteine through the conserved F or W. A D gene is named only where the DNA matches it firmly. Clone size is not always given. Where it is, it says once, few, many or a class for expanded clones.

V gene: TRBV28; clone size: -; J gene: TRBJ1-5; D gene: -; CDR3 DNA: TGTGCCAGCAGTTTGGAGACCTGGGGCAATCAGCCCCAGCATTTT; CDR3 protein: CASSLETWGNQPQHF
V gene: TRBV6-5; clone size: -; J gene: TRBJ1-2; D gene: -; CDR3 DNA: TGTGCCAGCAGGACCGGGACGGTCTATGGCTACACCTTC; CDR3 protein: CASRTGTVYGYTF
V gene: TRBV12-3/TRBV12-4; clone size: -; J gene: TRBJ2-1; D gene: -; CDR3 DNA: TGTGCCAGCAGTACAAACAATGAGCAGTTCTTC; CDR3 protein: CASSTNNEQFF
V gene: TRBV10-2; clone size: -; J gene: TRBJ2-5; D gene: -; CDR3 DNA: TGCGCCAGCAGTGATTTGGGACCACCCCAAGAGACCCAGTACTTC; CDR3 protein: CASSDLGPPQETQYF
V gene: TRBV28; clone size: -; J gene: TRBJ1-5; D gene: TRBD1; CDR3 DNA: TGTGCCAGCAGTTTTGGAGACAGGGTTCAGCCCCAGCATTTT; CDR3 protein: CASSFGDRVQPQHF
V gene: TRBV18; clone size: -; J gene: TRBJ1-6; D gene: TRBD1; CDR3 DNA: TGTGCCAGCTCACAGGGACAGGCTTCACCCCTCCACTTT; CDR3 protein: CASSQGQASPLHF
V gene: TRBV4-3; clone size: -; J gene: TRBJ1-4; D gene: -; CDR3 DNA: TGCGCCAGCAGTAGGTTCTCGGATTCGAGGGAAAAACTGTTTTTT; CDR3 protein: CASSRFSDSREKLFF
V gene: TRBV27; clone size: -; J gene: TRBJ1-6; D gene: -; CDR3 DNA: TGTGCCAGCAGTCCCCCGACGAGGTACGCGGACAATTCACCCCTCCACTTT; CDR3 protein: CASSPPTRYADNSPLHF
V gene: TRBV5-6; clone size: once; J gene: TRBJ1-2; D gene: -; CDR3 DNA: TGTGCCAGCAGCTTGCACAACCTTAATTATGGCTACACCTTC; CDR3 protein: CASSLHNLNYGYTF
V gene: TRBV11-2; clone size: -; J gene: TRBJ2-1; D gene: TRBD2; CDR3 DNA: TGTGCCAGCAGCCCACCGACTAGCGGTCACAATGAGCAGTTCTTC; CDR3 protein: CASSPPTSGHNEQFF
V gene: TRBV28; clone size: -; J gene: TRBJ1-5; D gene: -; CDR3 DNA: TGTGCCAGCCGACAGGAGCTGAGATGGTTTCGCAATCAGCCCCAGCATTTT; CDR3 protein: CASRQELRWFRNQPQHF
V gene: TRBV5-1; clone size: -; J gene: TRBJ1-2; D gene: TRBD1; CDR3 DNA: TGCGCCAGCAGCGCCTACCAGGGGGTCGATGGCTACACCTTC; CDR3 protein: CASSAYQGVDGYTF
V gene: TRBV4-1; clone size: once; J gene: TRBJ2-3; D gene: -; CDR3 DNA: TGCGCCAGCAGCCAAGCAACCGTACTTACAGATACGCAGTATTTT; CDR3 protein: CASSQATVLTDTQYF